The 23 T cell receptor beta chains below come from one sample, sequenced in a study of shared clonotypes between healthy human individuals. Assay: immunoSEQ multiplex PCR; the TCRdb copy retains only in-frame clones and omits some. The sample yields about 2.3 million clones, 80% to 95% seen once. The specimen sequenced was naive CD4+ T cells from PBMCs. The sample's subset: CD45RA+ positively selected. The receptors derive from a man between 18 and 35 years old in good health. Some clones in this sample may be carry-over from other donors' samples.

The rearrangement joins TRBV11-2 to TRBJ2-1; D may be TRBD2 (6 bases). Trimming shortened V by 5 bases and J by 0 bases, and 14 bases separated the two germline ends. The CDR3 spans 16 residues. The germline V gene has CDR1 SGHAT and CDR2 FQNNGV. The CDR3 nucleotides are TGTGCCAGCAGCGGTGTGCGGGGTAGCTCCTACAATGAGCAGTTCTTC. Amino acid sequence: CASSGVRGSSYNEQFF.

This chain connects TRBV19 to TRBJ2-3; D unclear. CDR1 and CDR2 (germline): LNHDA, SQIVND (reference sequence). CDR3 length equals 15 residues. V was clipped by 3 bases and J by 6 bases, with 16 bases between them. DNA for the CDR3: TGTGCCAGTAGTATTGGCTACACACCGTCCGATACGCAGTATTTT. It is translated as CASSIGYTPSDTQYF.

This chain connects TRBV28 to TRBJ1-5; TRBD1 aligns across 11 bases. Germline V gene sequence: CDR1 MDHEN, CDR2 SYDVKM. V lost 5 bases to trimming and J lost 5 bases; unmatched junction nucleotides: 11. CDR3 length equals 17 residues. CDR3 in amino acids: CASSPPGQGVRDQPQHF. CDR3 bases: TGTGCCAGCAGTCCCCCGGGACAGGGGGTTAGGGATCAGCCCCAGCATTTT.

This chain links TRBV29-1 with TRBJ1-3; D call uncertain. The germline gives CDR1 SQVTM, CDR2 ANQGSEA. The CDR3 runs to 13 residues. V lost 5 bases and J 0 bases, leaving 8 bases between the germline ends. CDR3 in DNA: TGCAGCGTTATCGCCCTCTCTGGAAACACCATATATTTT. The encoded protein is CSVIALSGNTIYF.

The J gene is TRBJ2-7, the V gene TRBV7-7; 10 bases match TRBD1. Germline trimming cut 8 bases from V and 3 bases from J; bases unmatched to any gene: 4. The germline V gene encodes CDR1 SSHAT and CDR2 FNYEAQ (reference sequence). There are 13 residues in the CDR3. The CDR3: CASGGQGVYEQYF. The CDR3 DNA follows: TGTGCCAGCGGCGGACAGGGGGTCTACGAGCAGTACTTC.

The DNA of the CDR3 is TGTGCCAGCAGCCAGGGAGACAGAAACTACGAGCAGTACTTC. It codes for CASSQGDRNYEQYF. This chain connects TRBV7-8 to TRBJ2-7; D possibly matches TRBD1 or TRBD2 (5 bases each). The germline V gene encodes CDR1 SGHVS and CDR2 FQNEAQ. Trimming cost V 5 bases and J 3 bases, with 14 bases left between them. The CDR3 runs to 14 residues.

CDR3 region: CASSLALAESSGANVLTF. The CDR3 DNA sequence: TGTGCCAGCAGCTTAGCGCTAGCGGAGTCCTCTGGGGCCAACGTCCTGACTTTC. The V and J genes are TRBV7-2 and TRBJ2-6; 7 bases map to TRBD2. V was clipped by 0 bases and J by 0 bases; unmatched bases: 5. Germline CDR1 is SGHTA and CDR2 is FQGNSA. The CDR3 covers 18 residues.

This chain links TRBV2 with TRBJ1-5; D is undetermined. The CDR3 extends over 12 amino acids. Germline lookup yields CDR1 SNHLY and CDR2 FYNNEI. V was trimmed by 4 bases and J by 7 bases, leaving 8 bases between them. CDR3: CASSGGRQPQHF. The CDR3 nucleotides are TGTGCCAGCAGTGGGGGAAGGCAGCCCCAGCATTTT.

This clone has just one count. In DNA form, the CDR3 reads TGTGCCAGCAGATTCCTAGGGAGACAGCTTACCTACGAGCAGTACTTC. Its protein is CASRFLGRQLTYEQYF. The V and J genes are TRBV5-5 and TRBJ2-7; either TRBD1 or TRBD2 may supply D (5 bases each). V was shortened by 5 bases and J by 2 bases, with 20 bases between the two germline ends. CDR1 and CDR2 from the germline V gene are SGHKS and YYEKEE (reference sequence). This CDR3 has 16 amino acids.

The CDR3 DNA sequence: TGTGCCAGCAGTTACTTCTCCGGGCACTCTGGAAACACCATATATTTT. Translating it yields CASSYFSGHSGNTIYF. The gene calls are TRBV6-5 and TRBJ1-3; no clear D. CDR1 is MNHEY, CDR2 SVGAGI, per germline. There are 16 residues in the CDR3. Trimming shortened V by 1 base and J by 0 bases, and 10 bases separated the two germline ends.

This chain connects TRBV30 to TRBJ2-7; D is unclear. The germline V gene has CDR1 GTSNPN and CDR2 SVGIG (reference sequence). This CDR3 region has 15 residues. Trimming removed 1 base from V and 4 bases from J, with 17 bases in between. The CDR3 spells CAWSADPWAVYEQYF. CDR3 DNA: TGTGCCTGGAGTGCCGACCCTTGGGCGGTTTACGAGCAGTACTTC.

CDR3 sequence reads: CASTNDRGVETQYF. CDR3 bases: TGCGCCAGCACCAATGACAGGGGAGTAGAGACCCAGTACTTC. This rearrangement joins TRBV5-1 to TRBJ2-5; 8 nucleotides match TRBD1. V dropped 6 bases and J dropped 4; count of bases not matched to a gene: 8. Germline V gene sequence: CDR1 SGHRS, CDR2 YFSETQ. This CDR3 contains 14 residues.

Only a few counts were recorded for this clone. The genes are TRBV6-5 and TRBJ1-5, with a possible D match to TRBD1 (5 bases). Germline V gene lookup returns CDR1 MNHEY and CDR2 SVGAGI. V was pared by 6 bases and J by 1 base, with 10 bases between. There are 14 residues in the CDR3. The DNA for the CDR3 is TGTGCCAGCAGGGCAGGGTTGAGCAATCAGCCCCAGCATTTT. It translates to CASRAGLSNQPQHF.

V gene TRBV7-8 combines with J gene TRBJ2-3; 7 bases are shared with TRBD2. The germline V gene has CDR1 SGHVS and CDR2 FQNEAQ. This CDR3 has 16 amino acids. With V trimmed by 3 bases and J by 0 bases, 6 bases remained unmatched. CDR3 DNA sequence: TGTGCCAGCAGCTTGGGCGCGGGAGAAAGCACAGATACGCAGTATTTT. Protein product: CASSLGAGESTDTQYF.

CDR3: CASSPGLADLYEQYF. The CDR3 DNA is TGTGCCAGCTCACCGGGACTAGCGGACCTCTACGAGCAGTACTTC. The J gene is TRBJ2-7, the V gene TRBV18, with TRBD2 matching over 11 bases. V shed 3 bases, J shed 3 bases, and the junction held 4 bases outside the gene matches. The CDR3 covers 15 residues. Germline V lookup: CDR1 KGHSH, CDR2 LQKENI. Based on the CDR3 plus reference TRBV18 and TRBJ2-7, the full variable domain is NAGVMQNPRHLVRRRGQEARLRCSPMKGHSHVYWYRQLPEEGLKFMVYLQKENIIDESGMPKERFSAEFPKEGPSILRIQQVVRGDSAAYFCASSPGLADLYEQYFGPGTRLTVT.

CDR3 loop: CASSLGAAGDTQYF. The DNA of the CDR3 is TGCGCCAGCAGCTTGGGGGCAGCCGGGGATACGCAGTATTTT. V usage is TRBV5-1 and J usage is TRBJ2-3; D uncertain. Per the germline V gene, CDR1 is SGHRS and CDR2 is YFSETQ. CDR3 size: 14 residues. V lost 0 bases, J lost 6 bases, and 11 bases lay in between.

J is TRBJ1-1 and V is TRBV2; the match to TRBD1 covers 9 bases. V shed 6 bases, J shed 3 bases, and the junction held 8 bases outside the gene matches. Germline assignment: CDR1 SNHLY and CDR2 FYNNEI. The CDR3 is 15 residues long. The CDR3 DNA reads TGTGCCAGCAGCTTCGCCGGGACAGGGTACACTGAAGCTTTCTTT. As protein: CASSFAGTGYTEAFF.

J is TRBJ2-1 and V is TRBV5-1, with no clear D. CDR1 and CDR2 (germline): SGHRS, YFSETQ. Between the trimmed V and J ends, which lost 1 base and 0 bases, there was a span of 11 bases. This CDR3 spans 16 amino acids. The CDR3 region has the DNA TGCGCCAGCAGCTTGCTTCCGTGGAGCTCCTACAATGAGCAGTTCTTC. It is translated as CASSLLPWSSYNEQFF.

V gene TRBV2 combines with J gene TRBJ1-3; D not resolved. The CDR3 totals 11 residues. V dropped 3 bases and J dropped 8 bases, with 5 bases sitting between them. The germline CDR1 and CDR2 sequences are SNHLY and FYNNEI. In nucleotides, the CDR3 is TGTGCCAGCAGTGATTGGGACACCATATATTTT. Translating gives CASSDWDTIYF.

V is TRBV7-2 and J is TRBJ2-1; tentatively, D is TRBD2 (5 bases). V was clipped by 5 bases and J by 4 bases, with 15 bases between them. The CDR3 consists of 15 residues. Germline CDR1 reads SGHTA; CDR2 reads FQGNSA. This CDR3 reads CASSPREGRYNEQFF. CDR3 sequence (DNA): TGTGCCAGCAGCCCCCGGGAAGGGAGATACAATGAGCAGTTCTTC.

The rearrangement links TRBV9 to TRBJ2-1; D might be TRBD2 (5 bases). Per germline, CDR1 SGDLS and CDR2 YYNGEE. This CDR3 is built from 16 residues. The V end was cut by 0 bases, the J end by 8 bases, with 18 bases between. The CDR3 nucleotides are TGTGCCAGCAGCGTAGAGGGTCACGCGAGGGTCTATGAGCAGTTCTTC. It is translated as CASSVEGHARVYEQFF.

J is TRBJ2-1 and V is TRBV2; 10 bases agree with TRBD2. With 8 bases clipped from V and 7 bases from J, the junction kept 5 bases outside the gene matches. The length of the CDR3 is 13 residues. Germline V gene lookup returns CDR1 SNHLY and CDR2 FYNNEI. CDR3 sequence: CASLGLARNEQFF. The CDR3 DNA reads TGTGCCAGCCTGGGACTAGCGCGGAATGAGCAGTTCTTC. The whole variable domain, remainder taken from reference TRBV2 and TRBJ2-1, is EPEVTQTPSHQVTQMGQEVILRCVPISNHLYFYWYRQILGQKVEFLVSFYNNEISEKSEIFDDQFSVERPDGSNFTLKIRSTKLEDSAMYFCASLGLARNEQFFGPGTRLTVL.

The chain combines TRBV19 with TRBJ2-7, with 7 bases aligning to TRBD2. V gave up 3 bases and J gave up 0 bases; unmatched junction bases: 8. Germline V lookup: CDR1 LNHDA, CDR2 SQIVND (reference sequence). This CDR3 is built from 16 residues. The CDR3 sequence is CASSMGGSYTSYEQYF. The CDR3 nucleotides read TGTGCCAGTAGTATGGGGGGGTCCTATACCTCCTACGAGCAGTACTTC.